These 15 T cell receptor beta chains were all obtained from the same sample, sequenced in a study of high-grade serous ovarian cancer treatment subgroups. Here immunoSEQ multiplex PCR was the method, and the copy in TCRdb shows in-frame clones only, minus some. The table shows roughly 770 clones, with under 85% occurring only once. Tumor tissue was taken before any definitive surgery or chemotherapy was given. Material for sequencing was tumor tissue. These receptor sequences come from a human donor with high-grade serous ovarian cancer.

This clone was recorded a few times. J is TRBJ2-2 and V is TRBV19; D is possibly TRBD1 (6 bases). Trimming stripped 3 bases from V and 2 bases from J, with 16 bases between. The germline V gene encodes CDR1 LNHDA and CDR2 SQIVND (reference sequence). There are 17 residues in the CDR3. For the CDR3, the DNA is TGTGCCAGTAGTATGAATACAGGGATCGGCAACACCGGGGAGCTGTTTTTT. Its protein is CASSMNTGIGNTGELFF.

The gene calls are TRBV5-4 and TRBJ2-7; 10 positions match TRBD1. Germline V CDR1 and CDR2: SGHNT, YYREEE (reference sequence). V dropped 2 bases and J dropped 3; count of bases not matched to a gene: 2. The CDR3 loop spans 14 amino acids. CDR3 nucleotides: TGTGCCAGCAGCTTTGGACAGGGGGGCTACGAGCAGTACTTC. This codes for CASSFGQGGYEQYF.

This chain uses TRBV7-6 with TRBJ1-2, with a possible D match to TRBD1 (6 bases). V lost 4 bases to trimming and J lost 4 bases, with 13 bases between them. The CDR3 has 14 amino acids. The germline V gene encodes CDR1 SGHVS and CDR2 FNYEAQ. The CDR3 DNA reads TGTGCCAGCAGCTCCTACAGGGACGGCTATGGCTACACCTTC. Amino acids: CASSSYRDGYGYTF.

J is TRBJ2-7 and V is TRBV7-2, with 7 bases fitting TRBD2. Germline V gene lookup returns CDR1 SGHTA and CDR2 FQGNSA. Unmatched junction bases numbered 9, after V lost 5 bases and J lost 5 bases. The CDR3 runs 14 residues. CDR3 sequence reads: CASSPGGTNHEQYF. The CDR3 DNA follows: TGTGCCAGCAGCCCCGGGGGGACTAATCACGAGCAGTACTTC.

This sequence joins TRBV28 and TRBJ2-5, with D possibly being TRBD1 (6 bases). The CDR3 loop spans 15 amino acids. The V end was cut by 7 bases, the J end by 2 bases, with 17 bases between. Germline CDR1 and CDR2: MDHEN and SYDVKM. The DNA of the CDR3 is TGTGCCAGCATCCGCAGGGGCGTAAGGCAAGAGACCCAGTACTTC. Translation gives CASIRRGVRQETQYF.

The chain carries TRBV28 and TRBJ2-7; D may correspond to TRBD1 or TRBD2 (5 bases each). Germline CDR1 reads MDHEN; CDR2 reads SYDVKM. This CDR3 spans 12 amino acids. V was shortened by 7 bases and J by 0 bases, with 7 bases between the two germline ends. CDR3 in DNA: TGTGCCAGCATGGGACCCTCCTACGAGCAGTACTTC. This translates into CASMGPSYEQYF. The full variable domain, its missing parts supplied by reference TRBV28 and TRBJ2-7, is DVKVTQSSRYLVKRTGEKVFLECVQDMDHENMFWYRQDPGLGLRLIYFSYDVKMKEKGDIPEGYSVSREKKERFSLILESASTNQTSMYLCASMGPSYEQYFGPGTRLTVT.

About this clone itself: The DNA is left out, because the CDR3 cannot be placed on it with certainty; the CDR3 is given as TCRdb lists it. The CDR3 sequence is CASSFSGPGGGETQYF. The genes are TRBV28 and TRBJ2-5; TRBD2, the D gene given by the table, was not confirmed from the DNA. The length of the CDR3 is 16 amino acids, counting both ends. Germline loops: CDR1 MDHEN, CDR2 SYDVKM.

The rearrangement uses TRBV6-1 and TRBJ2-7; TRBD2 aligns across 11 bases. The germline gives CDR1 MNHNS, CDR2 SASEGT. V was pared by 2 bases and J by 3 bases, with 3 bases of the junction left unmatched. This CDR3 has 15 amino acids. This chain's CDR3 is CASSETLAGGYEQYF. CDR3 in DNA: TGTGCCAGCAGTGAAACCCTAGCGGGAGGCTACGAGCAGTACTTC.

The rearrangement links TRBV6-4 to TRBJ2-1; 7 bases align to TRBD1. The CDR3 loop spans 16 amino acids. Germline CDR1 reads MRHNA; CDR2 reads SNTAGT. V shed 1 base and J 9 bases; nucleotides not matched to a gene: 12. Written as DNA, the CDR3 is TGTGCCAGCAGTGACTTAGGGCAGGGGGACGTGAGTGAGCAGTTCTTC. It specifies CASSDLGQGDVSEQFF.

The CDR3 DNA is TGCGCCAGCGTCCGAGAGCCGGGACAGGGCGCCCACGAGCAGTACTTC. Protein: CASVREPGQGAHEQYF. The V call is TRBV5-1, the J call TRBJ2-5, with TRBD1 identical over 9 bases. The last part of the DNA fits TRBJ2-7 better; the J call may be wrong. Germline V gene lookup returns CDR1 SGHRS and CDR2 YFSETQ. This CDR3 has 16 amino acids.

The J gene is TRBJ2-3, the V gene TRBV27; a possible D gene is TRBD2 (6 bases). The germline V gene encodes CDR1 MNHEY and CDR2 SMNVEV (reference sequence). CDR3 length: 12 amino acids. With 8 bases removed from V and 3 bases from J, the gap between germline ends came to 9 bases. The chain's CDR3 is CASGRMTDTQYF. The CDR3 coding sequence is TGTGCCAGCGGGAGGATGACAGATACGCAGTATTTT.

This rearrangement joins TRBV15 to TRBJ1-1, with D hard to call. V lost 0 bases and J lost 8, with 10 bases in between. The CDR3 extends over 13 amino acids. Germline V gene data show CDR1 as LNHNV and CDR2 as YYDKDF (reference sequence). The CDR3 spells CATSRDRPAEAFF. For the CDR3, the DNA is TGTGCCACCAGCAGAGATCGTCCAGCCGAAGCTTTCTTT.

The chain has TRBV5-1 and TRBJ2-1, with 9 nucleotides matching TRBD2. The junction had 7 bases not matched to a gene; V was cut back by 0 bases and J by 3 bases. The CDR3 is made up of 17 amino acids. From germline, CDR1 is SGHRS and CDR2 YFSETQ. The CDR3 spells CASSLEASGKIYNEQFF. The CDR3 DNA is TGCGCCAGCAGCTTGGAGGCTAGCGGGAAGATCTACAATGAGCAGTTCTTC.

The rearrangement uses TRBV4-2 and TRBJ2-6; D gene ambiguous. The CDR3 has 15 amino acids. V lost 0 bases and J lost 0, with 3 bases in between. CDR1 and CDR2 (germline): LGHNA, YNFKEQ. The chain's CDR3 is CASSQDNSGANVLTF. Written as DNA, the CDR3 is TGTGCCAGCAGCCAAGACAACTCTGGGGCCAACGTCCTGACTTTC.

This clone was seen a handful of times. The chain couples TRBV5-5 to TRBJ2-7; D is ambiguous. The ends were cut back, 1 base at V and 4 bases at J, with 18 bases in the middle. CDR3 size: 16 residues. Germline V gives CDR1 SGHKS, CDR2 YYEKEE (reference sequence). The CDR3 bases are TGTGCCAGCAGCTTGTCTCGTTACAGTCCAGGATACGAGCAGTACTTC. Translated: CASSLSRYSPGYEQYF.